The 11 T cell receptor beta chains below were found in one sample sequenced in a study of lymphopenia after photon versus proton radiotherapy. Profiled with immunoSEQ multiplex PCR; TCRdb holds only in-frame clones, not every one. The table lists under 80,000 clones, around 86% of them singletons, with roughly 2.3% in the top ten. The sample in question was peripheral blood, obtained from a patient treated with photon-based radiotherapy. Every receptor here comes from a man aged 35 to 55 with gastric cancer.

This chain joins TRBV4-2 and TRBJ1-2; 7 bases are a match to TRBD1. CDR3 length: 16 amino acids. Losses at the gene ends were 0 bases for V and 0 bases for J; bases not matched to a gene: 4. CDR1 is LGHNA, CDR2 YNFKEQ, per germline. CDR3 protein: CASSQEGTEANYGYTF. CDR3 in DNA: TGTGCCAGCAGCCAAGAAGGGACAGAAGCTAACTATGGCTACACCTTC.

J is TRBJ2-7 and V is TRBV6-1; D possibly matches TRBD1 or TRBD2 (5 bases each). This CDR3 contains 13 residues. Germline V gene sequence: CDR1 MNHNS, CDR2 SASEGT. With 1 base removed from V and 9 bases from J, the gap between germline ends came to 13 bases. CDR3 amino acids: CASSEDGGSGQYF. The CDR3 DNA reads as TGTGCCAGCAGTGAAGATGGGGGAAGCGGGCAGTACTTC.

This chain links TRBV2 with TRBJ1-4; 7 nucleotides align to TRBD1. Germline V gene sequence: CDR1 SNHLY, CDR2 FYNNEI. Trimming at V came to 6 bases and at J to 1 base, leaving 5 bases not matched to a gene. This CDR3 has 15 residues. CDR3 sequence reads: CASRANRGTNEKLFF. CDR3 in DNA: TGTGCCAGCAGGGCCAACAGGGGAACTAATGAAAAACTGTTTTTT.

This rearrangement joins TRBV7-3 to TRBJ1-1; no firm D call. The CDR3 sequence is 13 residues long. CDR1 SGHTA and CDR2 FQGTGA come from the germline V gene. Trimming removed 1 base from V and 1 base from J, with 4 bases in between. In nucleotides, the CDR3 is TGTGCCAGCAGCTTAAGGCAGAACACTGAAGCTTTCTTT. Translation: CASSLRQNTEAFF.

The CDR3 here is CASSPGGKSYEQYF. CDR3 bases: TGTGCCAGCAGCCCAGGGGGGAAGTCCTACGAGCAGTACTTC. The genes are TRBV5-6 and TRBJ2-7, with a possible D match to TRBD1 (7 bases). Trimming removed 4 bases at V and 1 base at J, with 12 bases between. Germline CDR1 reads SGHDT; CDR2 reads YYEEEE. The CDR3 runs 14 residues. The entire variable domain, with the rest obtained from reference TRBV5-6 and TRBJ2-7, is as follows: DAGVTQSPTHLIKTRGQQVTLRCSPKSGHDTVSWYQQALGQGPQFIFQYYEEEERQRGNFPDRFSGHQFPNYSSELNVNALLLGDSALYLCASSPGGKSYEQYFGPGTRLTVT.

This clone was counted once. The genes are TRBV11-1 and TRBJ2-3, with unresolved D. Per the germline V gene, CDR1 is SGHAT and CDR2 is FQDESV (reference sequence). The CDR3 has 14 amino acids. V dropped 1 base and J dropped 0 bases, with 5 bases sitting between them. Here the CDR3 DNA reads TGTGCCAGCAGCTTAGACTTGAGCACAGATACGCAGTATTTT. As protein: CASSLDLSTDTQYF.

The chain is built from TRBV5-4 and TRBJ1-1; no reliable D call. Germline V gene lookup returns CDR1 SGHNT and CDR2 YYREEE (reference sequence). V was shortened by 0 bases and J by 10 bases, with 25 bases between the two germline ends. This CDR3 spans 17 amino acids. The CDR3, as DNA: TGTGCCAGCAGCTTGGAGAGTCAACAGCTTGGGTTACGGGGAGCTTTCTTT. Its translation: CASSLESQQLGLRGAFF.

The rearrangement uses TRBV5-1 and TRBJ1-1, with D possibly matching TRBD1 (5 bases). Trimming removed 2 bases from V and 6 bases from J, with 8 bases in between. CDR3 length: 12 amino acids. Germline loops: CDR1 SGHRS, CDR2 YFSETQ. CDR3 sequence (DNA): TGCGCCAGCAGCTTAATAGGGGCTGAAGCTTTCTTT. It codes for CASSLIGAEAFF. Based on the CDR3 plus reference TRBV5-1 and TRBJ1-1, the full variable domain is KAGVTQTPRYLIKTRGQQVTLSCSPISGHRSVSWYQQTPGQGLQFLFEYFSETQRNKGNFPGRFSGRQFSNSRSEMNVSTLELGDSALYLCASSLIGAEAFFGQGTRLTVV.

This clone came up once. This chain joins TRBV5-1 and TRBJ1-1; tentatively, D is TRBD1 (5 bases). The CDR3 spans 16 residues. The germline gives CDR1 SGHRS, CDR2 YFSETQ. Between the trimmed V and J ends, which lost 0 bases and 5 bases, there was a span of 17 bases. For the CDR3, the DNA is TGCGCCAGCAGCTTGGGGGGCTCCGGGATAGGGACTGAAGCTTTCTTT. Its protein is CASSLGGSGIGTEAFF.

The chain joins TRBV4-1 to TRBJ2-7; 9 bases are shared with TRBD1. Trimming cost V 3 bases and J 4 bases; bases outside gene matches: 7. Germline V CDR1 and CDR2: MGHRA, YSYEKL. CDR3 length: 15 amino acids. CDR3 sequence (DNA): TGCGCCAGCAGCCAGCTTGGGACAGGGATTTACGAGCAGTACTTC. It encodes CASSQLGTGIYEQYF.

The sample holds one count of this clone. The genes are TRBV5-1 and TRBJ2-3, with TRBD2 matching over 10 bases. The CDR3 is 18 amino acids. The J segment lost 1 base and the V segment lost 0 bases, leaving 8 bases of the junction unmatched. Germline V gene sequence: CDR1 SGHRS, CDR2 YFSETQ. The CDR3 coding sequence is TGCGCCAGCAGCTTGGGTAGCGGGGGGACCACTCGCACAGATACGCAGTATTTT. Protein product: CASSLGSGGTTRTDTQYF.